These 19 T cell receptor beta chains came from one sample sequenced in a study of radiotherapy plus CTLA-4 blockade in lung cancer. Sequenced by immunoSEQ multiplex PCR; TCRdb stores in-frame clones only, minus some. Of over 60,000 clones listed, 70% to 90% were seen once; the top ten hold roughly 0.95%. The sample here was peripheral blood, taken from a patient treated with radiotherapy plus ipilimumab. The receptors shown here come from a human donor with non-small cell lung cancer who had stable disease on radiotherapy plus ipilimumab.

The sample holds a few counts of this clone. This sequence joins TRBV6-1 and TRBJ2-1; 7 positions agree with TRBD2. This CDR3 has 15 amino acids. V was clipped by 5 bases and J by 4 bases; unmatched bases: 8. From germline, CDR1 is MNHNS and CDR2 SASEGT. As DNA, the CDR3 is TGTGCCAGCAGTACAGAGCGGGGTCGGTACAATGAGCAGTTCTTC. Amino acid sequence: CASSTERGRYNEQFF.

This rearrangement joins TRBV5-6 to TRBJ2-5; D is tentatively TRBD1 or TRBD2 (6 bases each). The length of the CDR3 is 15 residues. Trimming took 1 base from V and 4 from J, leaving 14 bases between them. Germline assignment: CDR1 SGHDT and CDR2 YYEEEE. The DNA for the CDR3 is TGTGCCAGCAGCTTGCGGCGGGGACAAGGAGAGACCCAGTACTTC. As protein: CASSLRRGQGETQYF.

The chain carries TRBV28 and TRBJ1-1, with 7 bases matching TRBD1. V shed 6 bases and J 6 bases; nucleotides not matched to a gene: 7. The CDR3 sequence is 13 residues long. CDR1 MDHEN and CDR2 SYDVKM come from the germline V gene. CDR3 protein: CASRQSGTAEAFF. CDR3 DNA: TGTGCCAGCAGGCAATCCGGGACAGCTGAAGCTTTCTTT.

V usage is TRBV9 and J usage is TRBJ2-5; 13 positions agree with TRBD2. From germline, CDR1 is SGDLS and CDR2 YYNGEE. The CDR3 contains 17 residues. With 4 bases clipped from V and 5 bases from J, the junction kept 11 bases outside the gene matches. CDR3 protein: CASSSDRGLAGKETQYF. CDR3 DNA: TGTGCCAGCAGCTCAGATAGGGGACTAGCGGGAAAGGAGACCCAGTACTTC.

The chain recombines TRBV5-1 with TRBJ2-3, with no clear D. The CDR3 is made up of 15 amino acids. Germline lookup yields CDR1 SGHRS and CDR2 YFSETQ. With 2 bases removed from V and 2 bases from J, the gap between germline ends came to 12 bases. CDR3 amino acids: CASSLGVLATDTQYF. CDR3 nucleotides: TGCGCCAGCAGCTTAGGTGTCCTCGCCACAGATACGCAGTATTTT. The whole variable domain, filled in from reference TRBV5-1 and TRBJ2-3, reads KAGVTQTPRYLIKTRGQQVTLSCSPISGHRSVSWYQQTPGQGLQFLFEYFSETQRNKGNFPGRFSGRQFSNSRSEMNVSTLELGDSALYLCASSLGVLATDTQYFGPGTRLTVL.

The chain uses TRBV9 and TRBJ2-1, with D possibly TRBD2 on 7 matching bases. Trimming left V 0 bases short and J 9 bases short, with 13 bases between. The CDR3 is made up of 14 amino acids. The germline V gene encodes CDR1 SGDLS and CDR2 YYNGEE. The CDR3 spells CASSVGGGALEQFF. The CDR3 nucleotides read TGTGCCAGCAGCGTAGGAGGGGGGGCTCTTGAGCAGTTCTTC.

The rearrangement joins TRBV5-8 to TRBJ2-7; TRBD2 matches 12 bases. CDR1 and CDR2 from the germline V gene are SGHTS and YDEGEE. The J segment lost 7 bases and the V segment lost 2 bases, leaving 7 bases of the junction unmatched. CDR3 size: 15 residues. CDR3 amino acids: CASSFVTSGRGEQYF. As DNA, the CDR3 is TGTGCCAGCAGCTTCGTGACTAGCGGGAGAGGAGAGCAGTACTTC.

The chain combines TRBV5-1 with TRBJ2-1; 8 nucleotides agree with TRBD1. Per germline, CDR1 SGHRS and CDR2 YFSETQ. J lost 5 bases, V lost 3 bases, and 7 bases had no gene match. There are 15 residues in the CDR3. CDR3 residues: CASSSAGTGHNEQFF. The CDR3 coding sequence is TGCGCCAGCAGCTCAGCCGGGACAGGTCACAATGAGCAGTTCTTC.

The V call is TRBV9, the J call TRBJ2-1; D is perhaps TRBD1 (6 bases). The CDR3 length is 13 residues. From germline, CDR1 is SGDLS and CDR2 YYNGEE. V gave up 1 base and J gave up 7 bases, with 9 bases separating them. The CDR3 DNA reads as TGTGCCAGCAGCGTAATCCAGGGGAATGAGCAGTTCTTC. Its protein is CASSVIQGNEQFF.

This clone was seen a single time. The chain combines TRBV19 with TRBJ2-1; possibly TRBD1 for D (6 bases). The CDR3 contains 14 residues. V dropped 6 bases and J dropped 5 bases, with 14 bases sitting between them. Germline lookup yields CDR1 LNHDA and CDR2 SQIVND (reference sequence). CDR3 in DNA: TGTGCCAGTAGCCTTGACAGGTGGAACAATGAGCAGTTCTTC. It translates to CASSLDRWNNEQFF.

The CDR3 DNA reads TGTGCCAGCAGTCCGACTAGCGGGAGTGCTACCTACGAGCAGTACTTC. Residues: CASSPTSGSATYEQYF. This rearrangement joins TRBV28 to TRBJ2-7, with 12 bases identical to TRBD2. The CDR3 sequence is 16 residues long. Germline V gene data show CDR1 as MDHEN and CDR2 as SYDVKM. V shed 5 bases and J 2 bases; nucleotides not matched to a gene: 7.

The gene calls are TRBV2 and TRBJ2-1; weak D call: TRBD2 (5 bases). The CDR3 spans 17 residues. V shed 0 bases and J shed 0 bases, with 12 bases lying between them. Germline lookup yields CDR1 SNHLY and CDR2 FYNNEI. The CDR3 DNA reads TGTGCCAGCAGTGAAGCGCGCGGGCAGCTCTCCTACAATGAGCAGTTCTTC. It is translated as CASSEARGQLSYNEQFF.

J is TRBJ2-7 and V is TRBV27; D ambiguous. CDR3 size: 12 residues. Germline V lookup: CDR1 MNHEY, CDR2 SMNVEV (reference sequence). Trimming shortened V by 1 base and J by 5 bases, and 6 bases separated the two germline ends. The CDR3 sequence: CASSLCFHEQYF. The CDR3 DNA sequence: TGTGCCAGCAGTTTATGTTTCCACGAGCAGTACTTC.

This clone showed up just a few times. This chain links TRBV18 with TRBJ1-4; D is unresolved. CDR3 length: 16 amino acids. Per germline, CDR1 KGHSH and CDR2 LQKENI. The V end lost 0 bases, the J end lost 1 base, and 9 bases lay between the germline ends. The CDR3 DNA reads TGTGCCAGCTCACCACCCCGGGGTGTAACTAATGAAAAACTGTTTTTT. The encoded protein is CASSPPRGVTNEKLFF.

The chain joins TRBV6-5 to TRBJ2-2; 7 bases align to TRBD2. Looked up from germline, CDR1 is MNHEY and CDR2 is SVGAGI. V lost 8 bases to trimming and J lost 1 base; unmatched junction nucleotides: 7. The CDR3 extends over 15 amino acids. The CDR3 reads CASSPSGGNTGELFF. In nucleotides, the CDR3 is TGTGCCAGCTCTCCCTCGGGGGGGAACACCGGGGAGCTGTTTTTT.

This clone was detected a few times. This chain connects TRBV9 to TRBJ1-2, with 8 bases fitting TRBD1. The CDR3 consists of 16 residues. The junction had 8 bases not matched to a gene; V was cut back by 0 bases and J by 4 bases. Germline V gene data show CDR1 as SGDLS and CDR2 as YYNGEE. In nucleotides, the CDR3 is TGTGCCAGCAGCGTAGCGGCGGGACAGGAGCTCTATGGCTACACCTTC. This codes for CASSVAAGQELYGYTF. Based on the CDR3 plus reference TRBV9 and TRBJ1-2, the full variable domain is DSGVTQTPKHLITATGQRVTLRCSPRSGDLSVYWYQQSLDQGLQFLIQYYNGEERAKGNILERFSAQQFPDLHSELNLSSLELGDSALYFCASSVAAGQELYGYTFGSGTRLTVV.

The J gene is TRBJ2-2, the V gene TRBV4-1; D call uncertain. CDR1 is MGHRA, CDR2 YSYEKL, per germline. Between the trimmed V and J ends, which lost 2 bases and 4 bases, there was a span of 5 bases. The CDR3 is 13 residues long. CDR3 in amino acids: CASSQITTGELFF. CDR3 coding DNA: TGCGCCAGCAGCCAAATAACCACCGGGGAGCTGTTTTTT.

The gene calls are TRBV7-8 and TRBJ2-1; the D is unclear. The V and J ends lost 0 bases and 4 bases respectively, with 7 bases between them. This CDR3 contains 14 residues. CDR1 SGHVS and CDR2 FQNEAQ come from the germline V gene. CDR3: CASSLATAYNEQFF. As DNA, the CDR3 is TGTGCCAGCAGCTTAGCGACGGCATACAATGAGCAGTTCTTC.

This clone was counted once. This chain joins TRBV11-2 and TRBJ2-7, with TRBD1 identical over 7 bases. CDR3 length equals 15 residues. Trimming took 5 bases from V and 2 from J; bases not matched to a gene: 9. The germline V gene encodes CDR1 SGHAT and CDR2 FQNNGV. CDR3 loop: CASSPRTGQTYEQYF. For the CDR3, the DNA is TGTGCCAGCAGCCCCCGGACAGGCCAGACCTACGAGCAGTACTTC.